The next 25 T cell receptor beta chains were all read from a single sample in a study of regulatory T cells in long-lasting Graves disease. According to the study, TCR beta libraries were built with iRepertoire HTBI primers and CDR3-region Arm-PCR. TCRdb used MiXCR to reprocess the multiplex PCR reads, holding one entry per CDR3 protein. The sample lists about half a million distinct CDR3 sequences, 12% occurring once. Time point noted: newly diagnosed GD, antithyroid drugs for less than 3 months. The authors made the TCR library using RNA they extracted from PBMCs. This sample also belongs to another study, concerning T cells in Graves' hyperthyroidism and ophthalmopathy.

Sequencing was performed on peripheral blood mononuclear cells (PBMCs), taken at new diagnosis, from a patient treated with antithyroid drugs. These TCRs come from a young woman with Graves disease.

For this clonotype: A much bigger clone sits one base away, suggesting this may be a read error. V is TRBV20-1 and J is TRBJ2-1, with D unresolved. Germline V CDR1 and CDR2: DFQATT, SNEGSKA (reference sequence). CDR3 length equals 12 residues. V was shortened by 1 base and J by 8 bases, with 9 bases between the two germline ends. CDR3 protein: CSARVATDEQFF. Here the CDR3 DNA reads TGCAGTGCTAGAGTTGCCACCGATGAGCAGTTCTTC.

CDR3 DNA: TGTGCCAGCGGCAAAAGGAACTACGAGCAGTACTTC. It codes for CASGKRNYEQYF. The V call is TRBV5-8, the J call TRBJ2-7; no reliable D call. The germline V and J ends were trimmed by 7 bases and 3 bases, with 11 bases remaining between them. Germline V lookup: CDR1 SGHTS, CDR2 YDEGEE. The CDR3 length is 12 residues. Together with reference TRBV5-8 and TRBJ2-7, the CDR3 gives the full variable domain: EAGVTQSPTHLIKTRGQQATLRCSPISGHTSVYWYQQALGLGLQFLLWYDEGEERNRGNFPPRFSGRQFPNYSSELNVNALELEDSALYLCASGKRNYEQYFGPGTRLTVT.

The J gene is TRBJ1-2, the V gene TRBV29-1, with D maybe TRBD1 (5 bases). The V gene lost 5 bases and the J gene lost 7 bases, with 26 bases spanning the gap. CDR1 SQVTM and CDR2 ANQGSEA come from the germline V gene. This CDR3 region has 16 residues. The CDR3 coding sequence is TGCAGCGTTTCCAGGGATAACTATAATAGGAAGGGTGGCTACACCTTC. Amino acids: CSVSRDNYNRKGGYTF.

This clonotype was seen many times. The chain links TRBV29-1 to TRBJ1-3; unclear D gene. The germline V and J ends were trimmed by 3 bases and 4 bases, with 10 bases remaining between them. This CDR3 is built from 13 residues. CDR1 is SQVTM, CDR2 ANQGSEA, per germline. CDR3 sequence: CSVERVPGNTIYF. Written as DNA, the CDR3 is TGCAGCGTTGAGAGGGTCCCAGGAAACACCATATATTTT.

This clonotype was recorded at least ten times. The gene calls are TRBV19 and TRBJ1-1, with D maybe TRBD1 (6 bases). The CDR3 runs 12 residues. The V end lost 3 bases, the J end lost 5 bases, and 7 bases lay between the germline ends. Germline CDR1 is LNHDA and CDR2 is SQIVND (reference sequence). In nucleotides, the CDR3 is TGTGCCAGTAGTATCAGGGGAACTGAAGCTTTCTTT. Amino acids: CASSIRGTEAFF.

This clonotype was found many times. This chain links TRBV2 with TRBJ2-6; 7 nucleotides agree with TRBD2. CDR3 length: 16 residues. Germline lookup yields CDR1 SNHLY and CDR2 FYNNEI. V was clipped by 8 bases and J by 4 bases; unmatched bases: 11. The CDR3 bases are TGTGCCAGCGTGGGACCAGGGAGGGTCGGGGCCAACGTCCTGACTTTC. Its translation is CASVGPGRVGANVLTF. The full variable domain, with the rest looked up from reference TRBV2 and TRBJ2-6, is EPEVTQTPSHQVTQMGQEVILRCVPISNHLYFYWYRQILGQKVEFLVSFYNNEISEKSEIFDDQFSVERPDGSNFTLKIRSTKLEDSAMYFCASVGPGRVGANVLTFGAGSRLTVL.

This sequence joins TRBV20-1 and TRBJ2-1; D uncertain. Germline lookup yields CDR1 DFQATT and CDR2 SNEGSKA (reference sequence). The ends were cut back, 1 base at V and 3 bases at J, with 13 bases in the middle. CDR3 length: 15 residues. The CDR3, as DNA: TGCAGTGCTAGAGCCGCAGCGAGCCTCTACAATGAGCAGTTCTTC. Its translation is CSARAAASLYNEQFF.

This clonotype was seen ten or more times. The gene calls are TRBV29-1 and TRBJ2-1, with D possibly being TRBD2 (5 bases). Germline V gene lookup returns CDR1 SQVTM and CDR2 ANQGSEA. This CDR3 comprises 17 residues. Trimming pared 3 bases from V and 0 bases from J, leaving 18 bases between. CDR3 amino acids: CSVDSTRVGSSYNEQFF. The CDR3 nucleotides read TGCAGCGTTGATTCTACGAGGGTTGGTAGCTCCTACAATGAGCAGTTCTTC.

This clonotype has a count of ten or more. V gene TRBV6-1 combines with J gene TRBJ2-7; 7 nucleotides match TRBD1. V was pared by 0 bases and J by 0 bases, with 2 bases of the junction left unmatched. Germline CDR1 MNHNS, CDR2 SASEGT. CDR3 length equals 15 residues. The CDR3 is CASSEAGTASYEQYF. CDR3 DNA: TGTGCCAGCAGTGAAGCGGGGACAGCCTCCTACGAGCAGTACTTC.

This clonotype was detected many times. The rearrangement joins TRBV4-3 to TRBJ1-1; 8 bases fit TRBD1. Germline trimming cut 4 bases from V and 7 bases from J; bases unmatched to any gene: 8. In germline, CDR1 is LGHNA, CDR2 YSLEER. The CDR3 consists of 14 residues. The DNA for the CDR3 is TGCGCCAGCAGCCCGCGGACAGGGAGTTATGAAGCTTTCTTT. Translation: CASSPRTGSYEAFF.

In this sample, this clonotype turned up a few times. V and J are TRBV4-1 and TRBJ2-1; 7 nucleotides agree with TRBD2. The CDR3 is 18 amino acids. CDR1 is MGHRA, CDR2 YSYEKL, per germline. The V segment lost 0 bases and the J segment 0 bases; nucleotides outside the gene matches: 8. DNA of the CDR3: TGCGCCAGCAGCCAAGATGATCCCCTAGCGGTCTCCTACAATGAGCAGTTCTTC. Protein product: CASSQDDPLAVSYNEQFF.

This clonotype occurred a few times. This chain connects TRBV5-1 to TRBJ2-7, with TRBD2 matching 9 bases. Germline V gives CDR1 SGHRS, CDR2 YFSETQ. This CDR3 has 15 residues. Losses at the gene ends were 5 bases for V and 5 bases for J; bases not matched to a gene: 11. This CDR3 reads CASRPIAGAVHEQYF. As DNA, the CDR3 is TGCGCCAGCAGGCCTATAGCGGGAGCTGTTCACGAGCAGTACTTC.

This clonotype was recorded at least ten times. The V gene is TRBV10-3, the J gene TRBJ1-1; possibly TRBD1 for D (5 bases). V lost 6 bases to trimming and J lost 1 base, with 9 bases between them. This CDR3 is 13 amino acids long. Germline lookup yields CDR1 ENHRY and CDR2 SYGVKD. Written as DNA, the CDR3 is TGTGCCATCAGCGACAGCGGGAACACTGAAGCTTTCTTT. It translates to CAISDSGNTEAFF.

This clonotype turned up a few times. This may come from a read error, since a much larger clone is one base off. The chain couples TRBV7-9 to TRBJ2-7; D is unclear. The V gene lost 3 bases and the J gene lost 3 bases, with 9 bases spanning the gap. Germline assignment: CDR1 SEHNR and CDR2 FQNEAQ (reference sequence). The CDR3 has 13 amino acids. The CDR3 reads CASSFGDFYEQYF. The CDR3 nucleotides read TGTGCCAGCAGCTTTGGGGATTTCTACGAGCAGTACTTC.

There are many counts of this clonotype. The rearrangement uses TRBV7-9 and TRBJ1-1; D perhaps matches TRBD1 (5 bases). Trimming removed 5 bases from V and 9 bases from J, with 16 bases in between. CDR3 length: 13 amino acids. Germline V lookup: CDR1 SEHNR, CDR2 FQNEAQ (reference sequence). CDR3 sequence: CASSPAGGSKAFF. The CDR3 coding sequence is TGTGCCAGCAGCCCAGCCGGGGGATCTAAAGCTTTCTTT.

The J gene is TRBJ2-2, the V gene TRBV20-1; tentatively, D is TRBD1 or TRBD2 (5 bases each). The germline V gene has CDR1 DFQATT and CDR2 SNEGSKA (reference sequence). Deletions cut 6 bases from V and 4 bases from J, with 12 bases between. The CDR3 runs 13 residues. The DNA for the CDR3 is TGCAGTGCAACGAGGGGATCCACCGGGGAGCTGTTTTTT. This gives the protein CSATRGSTGELFF.

This clonotype came up many times. The chain is built from TRBV6-2 or TRBV6-3 and TRBJ2-1; the match to TRBD2 covers 13 bases. There are 18 residues in the CDR3. CDR1 is MNHEY and CDR2 is SVGEGT in the germline V gene. V gave up 5 bases and J gave up 2 bases; unmatched junction bases: 9. The DNA for the CDR3 is TGTGCCAGCAGTGAGGGGACTAGCGGGATGGGGCCCTACAATGAGCAGTTCTTC. Translation gives CASSEGTSGMGPYNEQFF.

This clonotype was picked up many times. This chain uses TRBV25-1 with TRBJ2-7; D is perhaps TRBD2 (5 bases). The germline V gene has CDR1 MGHDK and CDR2 SYGVNS. Trimming cost V 4 bases and J 3 bases, with 19 bases left between them. CDR3 length: 16 residues. This chain's CDR3 is CASSGSLDEGDYEQYF. In DNA form, the CDR3 reads TGTGCCAGCAGTGGATCCCTTGACGAGGGAGACTACGAGCAGTACTTC.

This clonotype was recorded many times. The chain links TRBV7-9 to TRBJ1-1; D remains ambiguous. The CDR3 has 15 amino acids. The V end lost 3 bases, the J end lost 3 bases, and 14 bases lay between the germline ends. From germline, CDR1 is SEHNR and CDR2 FQNEAQ (reference sequence). The CDR3 protein is CASSFGGLGDTEAFF. The DNA for the CDR3 is TGTGCCAGCAGCTTCGGCGGACTCGGAGACACTGAAGCTTTCTTT.

The sample holds many counts of this clonotype. The J gene is TRBJ2-1, the V gene TRBV20-1; 11 nucleotides match TRBD2. This CDR3 contains 17 residues. CDR1 and CDR2 from the germline V gene are DFQATT and SNEGSKA (reference sequence). Trimming took 1 base from V and 6 from J; bases not matched to a gene: 11. The CDR3 region is CSARGLTSGRYSNEQFF. The CDR3 bases are TGCAGTGCTAGAGGCCTAACTAGCGGGAGATACTCCAATGAGCAGTTCTTC.

This clonotype was recorded at least ten times. The chain is built from TRBV12-3 or TRBV12-4 and TRBJ2-2, with TRBD2 matching 11 bases. The J segment lost 6 bases and the V segment lost 6 bases, leaving 12 bases of the junction unmatched. This CDR3 is built from 17 residues. The CDR3 protein is CASSNSGRAIRAGELFF. In nucleotides, the CDR3 is TGTGCCAGCAGCAATAGCGGGAGGGCCATTAGGGCCGGGGAGCTGTTTTTT.

A word on this clonotype: This likely reflects a read error, since a far larger clone is one base away. This chain connects TRBV12-3 or TRBV12-4 to TRBJ2-2; TRBD1 might be the D (6 bases). Trimming took off 4 bases at V and 4 bases at J, with 7 bases between the two ends. The CDR3 covers 13 residues. This CDR3 reads CASSYRATGELFF. The CDR3 coding sequence is TGTGCCAGCAGTTACAGGGCCACCGGGGAGCTGTTTTTT.

This clonotype occurred a few times. V is TRBV19 and J is TRBJ1-5; the D gene is possibly TRBD1 (5 bases). V gave up 5 bases and J gave up 6 bases, with 11 bases separating them. The V gene's germline CDR1 is LNHDA and CDR2 SQIVND (reference sequence). There are 13 residues in the CDR3. The CDR3 coding sequence is TGTGCCAGTAGTTCTGGCAGGGTTCAGCCCCAGCATTTT. Its protein product is CASSSGRVQPQHF.

This clonotype came up many times. The J gene is TRBJ2-7, the V gene TRBV27; 9 positions match TRBD1. CDR3 length: 15 amino acids. Germline loops: CDR1 MNHEY, CDR2 SMNVEV (reference sequence). V gave up 2 bases and J gave up 1 base; unmatched junction bases: 3. CDR3 in DNA: TGTGCCAGCAGTTTAATAGGGACAGGGTCCTACGAGCAGTACTTC. Residues: CASSLIGTGSYEQYF.

There are a few counts of this clonotype. J is TRBJ2-2 and V is TRBV6-5; D not resolved. The V end was cut by 2 bases, the J end by 0 bases, with 13 bases between. Germline V gene sequence: CDR1 MNHEY, CDR2 SVGAGI. The length of the CDR3 is 17 residues. CDR3: CASSYLAAIANTGELFF. The CDR3 DNA sequence: TGTGCCAGCAGTTACCTGGCGGCCATAGCGAACACCGGGGAGCTGTTTTTT.